The T cell receptor beta chain under discussion was sequenced for a study of T-cell reconstitution after alpha-beta-depleted transplantation in children. This clonotype appeared a few times. As it was prepared, the TCRbeta library received unique molecular identifiers. TCRdb reprocessed the PCR reads via MiXCR and lists one record per CDR3 protein. The table records almost 400,000 distinct CDR3 sequences, roughly 22% of them present only once. The CDR3 has 15 residues. Germline V gene lookup returns CDR1 SGHRS and CDR2 YFSETQ. V shed 0 bases and J shed 6 bases, with 16 bases lying between them. This sample comprised PBMCs from the stem cell graft donor, obtained from the stem cell graft. The sequence was collected from a human donor who donated a stem cell graft to a child with acute myeloid leukemia. V is TRBV5-1 and J is TRBJ2-7, with a possible D match to TRBD2 (5 bases). In DNA form, the CDR3 reads TGCGCCAGCAGCTTGGGTCGGGAACCCTTTATCGAGCAGTACTTC. Residues: CASSLGREPFIEQYF. The whole variable domain, remainder taken from reference TRBV5-1 and TRBJ2-7, is KAGVTQTPRYLIKTRGQQVTLSCSPISGHRSVSWYQQTPGQGLQFLFEYFSETQRNKGNFPGRFSGRQFSNSRSEMNVSTLELGDSALYLCASSLGREPFIEQYFGPGTRLTVT.